This TCR beta chain came from a study of T-cell reconstitution after alpha-beta-depleted transplantation in children. Regarding the study as a whole: A year had passed since transplant, and T-cell counts and diversity by then came mostly from newly produced T cells. At day 60, the high TCRbeta diversity found in some patients originated from recipient T cells and thymic progenitors that had survived. Reportedly, only several hundred clones from non-depleted graft cells drove alpha-beta T-cell counts at about two months.

The sample holds many counts of this clonotype. Its matching antigen is unknown. Unique molecular identifiers were incorporated when the TCRbeta library was constructed. TCRdb recomputed calls from the PCR reads with MiXCR, one row per CDR3 protein. This sample has approximately 200,000 distinct CDR3 sequences, with roughly 6.5% found just once. The germline CDR1 and CDR2 sequences are DFQATT and SNEGSKA (reference sequence). Trimming at V came to 6 bases and at J to 0 bases, leaving 7 bases not matched to a gene. The CDR3 length is 15 residues. The genes are TRBV20-1 and TRBJ2-5, with TRBD2 identical over 10 bases. Material: PBMCs, obtained before TCRalphabeta/CD19-depleted stem cell transplant. The receptor was isolated from a girl under three years old with combined immunodeficiency, due to receive a stem cell transplant. The CDR3 nucleotides read TGCAGTGCCCGAAGCACTAGCGGGGACCAAGAGACCCAGTACTTC. This sequence encodes CSARSTSGDQETQYF.